One sample yielded the 7 T cell receptor beta chains listed below, sequenced in a study of long-term antiretroviral therapy in people with HIV. Version v3.0 of the immunoSEQ assay ran at survey level. Using immunoSEQ multiplex PCR, the repertoire was profiled, and TCRdb retains in-frame clones only, with some absent. The data contain roughly 17,000 clones, about nine tenths of them singletons. The sample here was unsorted PBMCs, taken 3 years after starting antiretroviral therapy. The receptors were gathered from a man over 45 with HIV.

The gene calls are TRBV18 and TRBJ2-3, with D unresolved. The germline V gene encodes CDR1 KGHSH and CDR2 LQKENI. This CDR3 spans 15 amino acids. V was cut by 2 bases and J by 4 bases, with 13 bases left in between. CDR3 residues: CASSPRDSSADTQYF. CDR3 nucleotide sequence: TGTGCCAGCTCACCAAGGGATTCTTCGGCAGATACGCAGTATTTT. Full variable domain (outside the CDR3, taken from reference TRBV18 and TRBJ2-3): NAGVMQNPRHLVRRRGQEARLRCSPMKGHSHVYWYRQLPEEGLKFMVYLQKENIIDESGMPKERFSAEFPKEGPSILRIQQVVRGDSAAYFCASSPRDSSADTQYFGPGTRLTVL.

The chain joins TRBV18 to TRBJ2-4; TRBD1 aligns across 10 bases. CDR1 is KGHSH and CDR2 is LQKENI in the germline V gene. This CDR3 is 16 amino acids long. The V and J ends lost 2 bases and 0 bases, in that order; junction bases with no gene match: 1. The CDR3 DNA is TGTGCCAGCTCACCAGGGACAGGGGTAGCCAAAAACATTCAGTACTTC. It translates to CASSPGTGVAKNIQYF.

The chain joins TRBV6-5 to TRBJ2-7; D gene ambiguous. Germline V gene sequence: CDR1 MNHEY, CDR2 SVGAGI. With 0 bases removed from V and 1 base from J, the gap between germline ends came to 4 bases. The CDR3 has 13 amino acids. The CDR3 region is CASSYSTSYEQYF. The CDR3 nucleotides are TGTGCCAGCAGTTACTCGACGTCCTACGAGCAGTACTTC.

V gene TRBV5-6 combines with J gene TRBJ2-2; weak D call: TRBD1 (6 bases). CDR3 size: 14 residues. CDR1 is SGHDT, CDR2 YYEEEE, per germline. V shed 4 bases and J shed 4 bases, with 11 bases lying between them. The CDR3 here is CASSPTGPTGELFF. The CDR3 DNA is TGTGCCAGCAGCCCAACAGGGCCCACCGGGGAGCTGTTTTTT.

The rearrangement uses TRBV27 and TRBJ1-5; tentative D call: TRBD1 (5 bases). V was pared by 6 bases and J by 3 bases, with 12 bases between. CDR3 length equals 14 residues. From germline, CDR1 is MNHEY and CDR2 SMNVEV (reference sequence). The CDR3 DNA is TGTGCCAGCAGCGAACCAGGGCCCAATCAGCCCCAGCATTTT. Translation gives CASSEPGPNQPQHF.

The chain is built from TRBV10-3 and TRBJ2-2; D is unclear. The CDR3 length is 17 residues. V was trimmed by 5 bases and J by 7 bases, leaving 23 bases between them. From germline, CDR1 is ENHRY and CDR2 SYGVKD. CDR3 sequence: CAISPQSRLVPNGELFF. In DNA, the CDR3 is TGTGCCATCAGTCCACAGAGTCGCCTCGTCCCCAACGGGGAGCTGTTTTTT.

V is TRBV10-3 and J is TRBJ1-1, with 8 bases matching TRBD1. This CDR3 is 13 amino acids long. V lost 4 bases and J lost 10; bases outside the gene matches: 8. Per the germline V gene, CDR1 is ENHRY and CDR2 is SYGVKD. CDR3 in DNA: TGTGCCATCAGTGTTGAACAGGGGGGAAGAGCTTTCTTT. It translates to CAISVEQGGRAFF.